The TCR beta chain described here comes from a study of shared clonotypes between healthy human individuals. The germline gives CDR1 MNHNS, CDR2 SASEGT. The CDR3 has 14 amino acids. Trimming took off 1 base at V and 7 bases at J, with 13 bases between the two ends. Study-level points and caveats: Among the subsets, naive ones generally showed larger estimated richness than memory ones. With several donors compared, roughly 5% of naive CD4 clonotypes were shared. In having few donors, the study represented limited genetic and exposure-history diversity. Measured sharing among donors was expected to vary with sequencing depth.

Notes on this clone: The antigen remains unidentified.

The data were produced by immunoSEQ multiplex PCR, yet TCRdb's version contains in-frame clones alone and is incomplete. In the table there are millions of clones, approximately 94% of which are singletons. The sequenced sample consisted of naive CD4+ T cells sorted from blood. The subset here: CD45RA+ positively selected. The source is a man in his late teens or twenties in good health. The rearrangement links TRBV6-1 to TRBJ1-2, with D possibly matching TRBD1 (5 bases). This CDR3 is CASSEVEGRAGYTF. The CDR3 region has the DNA TGTGCCAGCAGTGAAGTCGAGGGGCGGGCTGGCTACACCTTC.